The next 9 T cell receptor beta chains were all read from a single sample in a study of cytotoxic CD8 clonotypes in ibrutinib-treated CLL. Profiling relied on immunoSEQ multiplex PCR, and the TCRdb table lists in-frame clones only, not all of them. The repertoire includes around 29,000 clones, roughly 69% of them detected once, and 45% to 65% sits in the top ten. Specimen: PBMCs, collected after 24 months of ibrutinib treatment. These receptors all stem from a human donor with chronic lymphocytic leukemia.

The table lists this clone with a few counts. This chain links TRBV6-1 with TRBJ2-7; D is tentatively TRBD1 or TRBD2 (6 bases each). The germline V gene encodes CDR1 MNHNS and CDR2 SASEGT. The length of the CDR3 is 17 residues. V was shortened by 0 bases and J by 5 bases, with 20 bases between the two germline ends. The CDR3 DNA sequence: TGTGCCAGCAGTGAAGCCGGGGGCCATAGTTCTACAGACGAGCAGTACTTC. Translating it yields CASSEAGGHSSTDEQYF.

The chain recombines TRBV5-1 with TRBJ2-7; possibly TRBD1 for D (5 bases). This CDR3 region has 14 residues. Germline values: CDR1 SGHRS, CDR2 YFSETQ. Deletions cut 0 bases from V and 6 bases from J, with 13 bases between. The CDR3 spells CASSLGAGYSEQYF. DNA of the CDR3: TGCGCCAGCAGCTTGGGAGCAGGGTACTCCGAGCAGTACTTC.

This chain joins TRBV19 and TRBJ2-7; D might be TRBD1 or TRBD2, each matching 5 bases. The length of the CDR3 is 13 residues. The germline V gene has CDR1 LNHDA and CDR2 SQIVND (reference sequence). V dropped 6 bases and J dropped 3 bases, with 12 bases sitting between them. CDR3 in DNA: TGTGCCAGTAGGGTTGGGACGGACTACGAGCAGTACTTC. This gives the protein CASRVGTDYEQYF. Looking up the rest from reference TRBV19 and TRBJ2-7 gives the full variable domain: DGGITQSPKYLFRKEGQNVTLSCEQNLNHDAMYWYRQDPGQGLRLIYYSQIVNDFQKGDIAEGYSVSREKKESFPLTVTSAQKNPTAFYLCASRVGTDYEQYFGPGTRLTVT.

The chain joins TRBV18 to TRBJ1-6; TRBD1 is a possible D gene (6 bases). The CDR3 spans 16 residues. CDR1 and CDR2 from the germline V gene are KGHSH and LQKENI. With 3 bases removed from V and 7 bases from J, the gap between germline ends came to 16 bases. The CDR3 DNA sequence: TGTGCCAGCTCACCCACTACGGACAGAAGAAATTCACCCCTCCACTTT. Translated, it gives CASSPTTDRRNSPLHF.

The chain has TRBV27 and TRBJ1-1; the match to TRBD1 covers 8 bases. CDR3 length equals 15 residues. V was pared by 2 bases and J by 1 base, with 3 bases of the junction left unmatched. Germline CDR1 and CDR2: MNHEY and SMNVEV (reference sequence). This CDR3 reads CASSLGQGANTEAFF. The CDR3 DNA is TGTGCCAGCAGTTTAGGCCAGGGGGCGAACACTGAAGCTTTCTTT.

The CDR3 is CASRVAGYTDTQYF. CDR3 nucleotide sequence: TGTGCCAGCAGGGTCGCCGGATACACAGATACGCAGTATTTT. The rearrangement links TRBV27 to TRBJ2-3; unclear D gene. V lost 6 bases and J lost 2, with 12 bases in between. CDR1 is MNHEY, CDR2 SMNVEV, per germline (reference sequence). The CDR3 extends over 14 amino acids.

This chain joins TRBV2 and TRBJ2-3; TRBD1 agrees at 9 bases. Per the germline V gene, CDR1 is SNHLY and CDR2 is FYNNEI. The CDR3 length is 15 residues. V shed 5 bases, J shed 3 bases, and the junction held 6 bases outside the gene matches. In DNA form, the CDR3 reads TGTGCCAGCAGTCCCGACAGGGGGACTACAGATACGCAGTATTTT. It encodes CASSPDRGTTDTQYF.

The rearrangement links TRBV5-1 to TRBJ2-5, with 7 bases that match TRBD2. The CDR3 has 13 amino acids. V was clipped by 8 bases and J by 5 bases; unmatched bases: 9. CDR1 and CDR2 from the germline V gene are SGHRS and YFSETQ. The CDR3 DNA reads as TGCGCCAGTACGGGACTAACTCACGAGACCCAGTACTTC. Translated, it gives CASTGLTHETQYF.

CDR3 loop: CAWSLKRTGELFF. CDR3 coding DNA: TGTGCCTGGAGTTTGAAGAGAACCGGGGAGCTGTTTTTT. The chain recombines TRBV30 with TRBJ2-2, with unresolved D. The CDR3 length is 13 residues. The V gene lost 2 bases and the J gene lost 5 bases, with 9 bases spanning the gap. Germline V gene data show CDR1 as GTSNPN and CDR2 as SVGIG (reference sequence). Combining the CDR3 with reference TRBV30 and TRBJ2-2 gives the whole variable domain SQTIHQWPATLVQPVGSPLSLECTVEGTSNPNLYWYRQAAGRGLQLLFYSVGIGQISSEVPQNLSASRPQDRQFILSSKKLLLSDSGFYLCAWSLKRTGELFFGEGSRLTVL.